The 5 T cell receptor beta chains below come from one sample, sequenced in a study of CD8+CD57+ T cells in acquired aplastic anemia. Patients selected for sequencing had displayed CD8+CD57+ cell expansion by flow cytometry. Genomic DNA provided the template from which TCR beta VDJ and CDR3 profiles were obtained. TCRdb independently ran MiXCR on the reads; one entry per CDR3 protein. The sample carries 300,000 or so distinct CDR3 sequences, 45% to 65% recorded once. Sample: sorted CD4+, CD8+, or CD8+CD57+ T cells (not recorded which) from PBMCs. The receptors stem from a human donor with aplastic anemia.

The chain couples TRBV11-2 to TRBJ2-3, with 9 positions matching TRBD2. Germline CDR1 and CDR2: SGHAT and FQNNGV. The V segment lost 5 bases and the J segment 0 bases; nucleotides outside the gene matches: 12. The CDR3 consists of 18 residues. CDR3 region: CASSPGAGGAGSTDTQYF. The CDR3 nucleotides are TGTGCCAGCAGCCCTGGCGCGGGGGGGGCTGGTAGCACAGATACGCAGTATTTT.

This rearrangement joins TRBV7-2 to TRBJ2-1, with 7 bases fitting TRBD2. V gave up 5 bases and J gave up 5 bases; unmatched junction bases: 12. CDR1 SGHTA and CDR2 FQGNSA come from the germline V gene. This CDR3 is built from 16 residues. DNA for the CDR3: TGTGCCAGCAGCCCTACGCCCCCAGCGGGGAACAATGAGCAGTTCTTC. It translates to CASSPTPPAGNNEQFF.

The gene calls are TRBV20-1 and TRBJ2-5, with 11 bases fitting TRBD2. J was trimmed by 5 bases and V by 1 base; bases with no gene match: 12. The CDR3 has 17 amino acids. Germline V CDR1 and CDR2: DFQATT, SNEGSKA (reference sequence). The CDR3 protein is CSARALAGGPPGETQYF. The CDR3 DNA is TGCAGTGCTAGAGCGCTAGCGGGGGGACCCCCTGGGGAGACCCAGTACTTC.

This clonotype was recorded at least ten times. The V and J genes are TRBV4-1 and TRBJ1-6; TRBD1 might be the D (6 bases). This CDR3 region has 17 residues. The germline V gene has CDR1 MGHRA and CDR2 YSYEKL. Trimming cost V 0 bases and J 10 bases, with 19 bases left between them. CDR3 residues: CASSQEAGGQGRSPLHF. CDR3 DNA sequence: TGCGCCAGCAGCCAAGAGGCTGGGGGGCAGGGAAGATCACCCCTCCACTTT.

The chain is built from TRBV5-1 and TRBJ1-2; D may be TRBD1 (5 bases). Germline assignment: CDR1 SGHRS and CDR2 YFSETQ. This CDR3 region has 14 residues. Trimming removed 3 bases from V and 8 bases from J, with 17 bases in between. The CDR3 bases are TGCGCCAGCAGCTGGGGAGACAGACAATACGGCTACACCTTC. Translated: CASSWGDRQYGYTF. The entire variable domain, with the rest obtained from reference TRBV5-1 and TRBJ1-2, is as follows: KAGVTQTPRYLIKTRGQQVTLSCSPISGHRSVSWYQQTPGQGLQFLFEYFSETQRNKGNFPGRFSGRQFSNSRSEMNVSTLELGDSALYLCASSWGDRQYGYTFGSGTRLTVV.